This TCR beta chain was sequenced for a study of T cells in Graves' hyperthyroidism and ophthalmopathy. Germline V gene sequence: CDR1 SEHNR, CDR2 FQNEAQ (reference sequence). The ends were cut back, 4 bases at V and 7 bases at J, with 14 bases in the middle. The CDR3 sequence is 13 residues long. Template material for amplifying TCR beta CDR3 regions consisted of RNA transcripts. The TCR CDR3 first-round RT-PCR relied on the HTBI primer set. TCRdb analysed the multiplex PCR reads with MiXCR anew, one entry per CDR3 protein. The table has more than 600,000 distinct CDR3 sequences, roughly 15% seen once. This clonotype came up many times.

The chain uses TRBV7-9 and TRBJ2-7; possible D gene TRBD1, 6 bases. This clonotype was obtained from a young man with Graves' hyperthyroidism. Material: blood. In DNA form, the CDR3 reads TGTGCCAGCAGCTCATGGGGGCTGGAGGAGCAGTACTTC. Its protein product is CASSSWGLEEQYF.